This T cell receptor beta chain was profiled in a study of cytomegalovirus exposure and HLA in healthy donors. Study-wide findings and caveats: An analysis done earlier found most TCR beta V segments productive about 87% or about 30% of the time.

This clone was seen just once. Its antigen remains unknown. PCR primers comprised 60 Vbeta and 13 Jbeta primers. TCRdb keeps only in-frame clones here, not all; method: immunoSEQ multiplex PCR. Among about 180,000 clones listed, around 80% were seen once. Germline CDR1 reads MNHEY; CDR2 reads SMNVEV (reference sequence). V was trimmed by 5 bases and J by 3 bases, leaving 19 bases between them. The length of the CDR3 is 16 residues. The sequence came from a woman aged 25-40 years in good health and CMV-seronegative. Sequenced material: PBMCs. V is TRBV27 and J is TRBJ1-1; tentative D call: TRBD1 (6 bases). The CDR3 here is CASSRQSPQGYTEAFF. The CDR3 DNA reads TGTGCCAGCAGTCGGCAAAGTCCACAGGGCTACACTGAAGCTTTCTTT.